The 12 T cell receptor beta chains below come from one sample, sequenced in a study of blood T cell repertoires in COVID-19. Clones were sequenced by immunoSEQ multiplex PCR, and TCRdb holds only the in-frame ones, with some missing. The sample includes about 320,000 clones, roughly 82% of them seen just once. Sequenced: peripheral blood. All receptors come from a woman aged 45-60 years with acute or convalescent COVID-19.

The rearrangement uses TRBV5-4 and TRBJ2-1, with TRBD1 matching over 7 bases. Unmatched junction bases numbered 7, after V lost 4 bases and J lost 3 bases. Germline assignment: CDR1 SGHNT and CDR2 YYREEE (reference sequence). The CDR3 has 15 amino acids. The CDR3: CASSLGGQVYNEQFF. In DNA form, the CDR3 reads TGTGCCAGCAGCCTAGGAGGACAGGTCTACAATGAGCAGTTCTTC.

The rearrangement joins TRBV12-3 or TRBV12-4 to TRBJ2-3, with D hard to call. The CDR3 has 12 amino acids. V gave up 1 base and J gave up 5 bases, with 4 bases separating them. The CDR3 sequence: CASSLVKDTQYF. In DNA, the CDR3 is TGTGCCAGCAGTTTAGTTAAAGATACGCAGTATTTT.

The V and J genes are TRBV7-9 and TRBJ1-6; D perhaps matches TRBD1 (5 bases). V lost 4 bases and J 13 bases, leaving 14 bases between the germline ends. This CDR3 is 13 amino acids long. Germline-derived CDR1 and CDR2 are SEHNR and FQNEAQ (reference sequence). The CDR3 is CASSSGRGFPLHF. CDR3 in DNA: TGTGCCAGCAGCTCGGGTAGGGGTTTCCCCCTCCACTTT.

Notes on this clone: One end of the junction fails to match germline, which may point to a read error. The chain carries TRBV30 and TRBJ1-5, with D unresolved. This CDR3 region has 14 residues. Germline CDR1 reads GTSNPN; CDR2 reads SVGIG (reference sequence). The CDR3: CAWRVPGSSQPQHF. CDR3 nucleotide sequence: TGTGCCTGGAGAGTCCCGGGGAGCAGTCAGCCCCAGCATTTT.

The J gene is TRBJ1-4, the V gene TRBV5-1; 7 bases align to TRBD1. Germline V gene data show CDR1 as SGHRS and CDR2 as YFSETQ. J gave up 2 bases and V 3 bases, and 4 bases lay outside the gene matches. This CDR3 comprises 15 residues. The CDR3 is CASSSTGRTNEKLFF. In DNA, the CDR3 is TGCGCCAGCAGCTCGACAGGGCGGACTAATGAAAAACTGTTTTTT.

This clone has just one count. The J gene is TRBJ1-6, the V gene TRBV15; D perhaps matches TRBD1 (5 bases). This CDR3 comprises 18 residues. The V gene lost 0 bases and the J gene lost 9 bases, with 21 bases spanning the gap. Germline CDR1 is LNHNV and CDR2 is YYDKDF (reference sequence). The CDR3 sequence is CATSRDLTAQMVGSPLHF. The CDR3 coding sequence is TGTGCCACCAGCAGAGATCTGACAGCCCAAATGGTTGGTTCACCCCTCCACTTT.

The V call is TRBV28, the J call TRBJ1-2; tentatively, D is TRBD1 (6 bases). The CDR3 is made up of 15 amino acids. CDR1 and CDR2 (germline): MDHEN, SYDVKM. Trimming cost V 7 bases and J 4 bases, with 19 bases left between them. CDR3 DNA sequence: TGTGCCAGCACTCCCTCGGGCAGGGGTGCCTATGGCTACACCTTC. Translation: CASTPSGRGAYGYTF.

The rearrangement uses TRBV9 and TRBJ1-2; D perhaps matches TRBD1 (6 bases). CDR1 is SGDLS and CDR2 is YYNGEE in the germline V gene. V was pared by 3 bases and J by 5 bases, with 14 bases between. The CDR3 is 14 amino acids. CDR3 amino acids: CASSATGLWYGYTF. The CDR3 DNA sequence: TGTGCCAGCAGCGCTACAGGGTTATGGTATGGCTACACCTTC.

This clone was seen only once. V and J are TRBV10-2 and TRBJ2-4; maybe TRBD2 (6 bases). V lost 7 bases to trimming and J lost 7 bases, with 14 bases between them. There are 13 residues in the CDR3. Germline CDR1 WSHSY, CDR2 SAAADI. Here the CDR3 DNA reads TGCGCCAGCATGGACGGTGGGGGGAACATTCAGTACTTC. It encodes CASMDGGGNIQYF.

V usage is TRBV15 and J usage is TRBJ2-1; 14 nucleotides align to TRBD2. The trim removed 0 bases at V and 9 bases at J, leaving 7 bases unmatched. Germline assignment: CDR1 LNHNV and CDR2 YYDKDF (reference sequence). The CDR3 loop spans 17 amino acids. CDR3 bases: TGTGCCACCAGCAGAGAGCCGGGACTAGCGGGAGTTGGTGAGCAGTTCTTC. Translated, it gives CATSREPGLAGVGEQFF.

This clone was found a few times. V usage is TRBV24-1 and J usage is TRBJ2-5, with D possibly being TRBD1 (5 bases). This CDR3 has 15 residues. V lost 1 base and J lost 3, with 11 bases in between. Germline CDR1 KGHDR, CDR2 SFDVKD. The DNA of the CDR3 is TGTGCCACCAGTGATTTAGGGGCAGGGAAAGAGACCCAGTACTTC. Protein: CATSDLGAGKETQYF.

V is TRBV29-1 and J is TRBJ2-1; TRBD1 might be the D (5 bases). V shed 8 bases and J shed 1 base, with 24 bases lying between them. This CDR3 comprises 17 residues. Germline V gives CDR1 SQVTM, CDR2 ANQGSEA. The chain's CDR3 is CSSKGPRNGRSYNEQFF. DNA for the CDR3: TGCAGCTCTAAGGGGCCCCGAAATGGTAGATCCTACAATGAGCAGTTCTTC.